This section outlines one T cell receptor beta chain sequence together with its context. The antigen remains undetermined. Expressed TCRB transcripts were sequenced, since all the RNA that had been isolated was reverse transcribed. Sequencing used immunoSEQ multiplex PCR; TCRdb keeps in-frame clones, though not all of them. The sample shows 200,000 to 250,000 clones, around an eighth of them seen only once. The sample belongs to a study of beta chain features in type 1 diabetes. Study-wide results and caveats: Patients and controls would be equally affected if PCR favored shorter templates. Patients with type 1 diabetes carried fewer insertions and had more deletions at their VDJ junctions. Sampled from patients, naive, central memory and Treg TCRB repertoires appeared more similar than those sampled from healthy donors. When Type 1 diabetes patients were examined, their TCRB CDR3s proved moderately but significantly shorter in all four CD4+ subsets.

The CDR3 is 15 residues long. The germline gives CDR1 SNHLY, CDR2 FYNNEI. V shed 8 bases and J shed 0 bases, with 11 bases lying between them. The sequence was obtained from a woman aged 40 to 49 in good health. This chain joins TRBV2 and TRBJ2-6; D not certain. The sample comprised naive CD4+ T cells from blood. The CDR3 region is CASRLIDSGANVLTF. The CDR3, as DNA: TGTGCCAGCCGGTTGATAGACTCTGGGGCCAACGTCCTGACTTTC.